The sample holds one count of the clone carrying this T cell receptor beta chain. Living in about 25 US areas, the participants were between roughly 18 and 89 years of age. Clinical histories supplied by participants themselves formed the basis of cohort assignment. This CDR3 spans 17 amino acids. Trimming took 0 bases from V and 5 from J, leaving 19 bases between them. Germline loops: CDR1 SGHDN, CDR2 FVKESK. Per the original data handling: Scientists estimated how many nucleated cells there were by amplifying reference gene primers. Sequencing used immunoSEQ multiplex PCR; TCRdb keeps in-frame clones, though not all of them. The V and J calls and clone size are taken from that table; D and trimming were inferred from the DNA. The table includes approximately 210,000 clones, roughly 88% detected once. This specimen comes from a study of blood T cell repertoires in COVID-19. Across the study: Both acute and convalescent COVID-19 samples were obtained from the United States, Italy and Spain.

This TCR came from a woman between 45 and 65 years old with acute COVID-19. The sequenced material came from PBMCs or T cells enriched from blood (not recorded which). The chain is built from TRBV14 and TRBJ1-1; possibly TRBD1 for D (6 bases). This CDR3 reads CASSQDWGHKLETEAFF. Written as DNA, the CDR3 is TGTGCCAGCAGCCAAGATTGGGGGCACAAGTTGGAGACTGAAGCTTTCTTT.